This T cell receptor beta chain was profiled in a study of cytomegalovirus exposure and HLA in healthy donors. The germline CDR1 and CDR2 sequences are KGHSH and LQKENI. V lost 2 bases to trimming and J lost 5 bases, with 12 bases between them. This CDR3 spans 14 amino acids. The primer mix had 60 Vbeta and 13 Jbeta primers. TCRdb's table, derived via immunoSEQ multiplex PCR, lists solely in-frame clones and lacks some. The sample consists of about 69,000 clones, about 70% of them appearing once. This sequence was found in a woman in her twenties or thirties in good health and CMV-seronegative. This sequence joins TRBV18 and TRBJ1-1; unclear D gene. Sequencing was performed on PBMCs. CDR3 nucleotide sequence: TGTGCCAGCTCACCATCCCTCGCCGGGACTGAAGCTTTCTTT. The encoded protein is CASSPSLAGTEAFF.